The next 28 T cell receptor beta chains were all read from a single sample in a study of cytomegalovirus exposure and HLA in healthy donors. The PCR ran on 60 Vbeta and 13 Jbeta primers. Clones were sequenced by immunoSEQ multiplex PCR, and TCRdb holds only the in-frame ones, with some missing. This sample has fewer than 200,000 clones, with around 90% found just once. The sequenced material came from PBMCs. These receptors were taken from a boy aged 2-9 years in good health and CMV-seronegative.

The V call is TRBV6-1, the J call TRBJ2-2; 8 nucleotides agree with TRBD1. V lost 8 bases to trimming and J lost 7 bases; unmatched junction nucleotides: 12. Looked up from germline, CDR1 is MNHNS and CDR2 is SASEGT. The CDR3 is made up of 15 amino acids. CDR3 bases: TGTGCCAGCTACCCCCATTCAGGGGGCATCGGGGAGCTGTTTTTT. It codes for CASYPHSGGIGELFF.

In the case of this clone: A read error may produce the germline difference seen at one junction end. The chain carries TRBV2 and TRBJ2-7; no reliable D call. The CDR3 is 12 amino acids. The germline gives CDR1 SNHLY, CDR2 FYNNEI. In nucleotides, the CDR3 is TGTGCCAGCAGTGACCCATCGTCGTCCTCCGGTTTC. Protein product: CASSDPSSSSGF.

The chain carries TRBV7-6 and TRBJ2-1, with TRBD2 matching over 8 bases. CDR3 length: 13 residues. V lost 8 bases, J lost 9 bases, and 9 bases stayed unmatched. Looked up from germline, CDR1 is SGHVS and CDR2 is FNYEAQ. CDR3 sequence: CASSPSGSTEQFF. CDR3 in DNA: TGTGCCAGCTCCCCCAGCGGGAGTACTGAGCAGTTCTTC.

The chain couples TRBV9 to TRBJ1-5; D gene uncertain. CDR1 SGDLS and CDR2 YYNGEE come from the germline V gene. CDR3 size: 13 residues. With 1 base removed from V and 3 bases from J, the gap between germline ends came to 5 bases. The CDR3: CASSVNFNQPQHF. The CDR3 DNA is TGTGCCAGCAGCGTAAACTTCAATCAGCCCCAGCATTTT.

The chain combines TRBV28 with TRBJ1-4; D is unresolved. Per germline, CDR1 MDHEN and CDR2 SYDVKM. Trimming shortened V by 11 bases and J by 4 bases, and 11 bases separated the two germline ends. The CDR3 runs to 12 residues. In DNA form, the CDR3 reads TGTGCCGGATCGGGGATTAATGAAAAACTGTTTTTT. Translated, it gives CAGSGINEKLFF.

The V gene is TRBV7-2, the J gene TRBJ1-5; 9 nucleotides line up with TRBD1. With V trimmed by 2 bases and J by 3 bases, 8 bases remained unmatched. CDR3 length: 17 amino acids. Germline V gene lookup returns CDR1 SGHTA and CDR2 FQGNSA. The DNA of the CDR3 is TGTGCCAGCAGCTTATTGGGGACAGGGTCAGTCAATCAGCCCCAGCATTTT. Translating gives CASSLLGTGSVNQPQHF.

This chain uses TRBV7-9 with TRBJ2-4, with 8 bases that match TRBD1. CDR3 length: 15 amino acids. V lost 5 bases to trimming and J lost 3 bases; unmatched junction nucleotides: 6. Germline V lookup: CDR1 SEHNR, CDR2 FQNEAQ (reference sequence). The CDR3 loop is CASSLRTGNKNIQYF. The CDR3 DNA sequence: TGTGCCAGCAGCCTCAGGACAGGGAACAAAAACATTCAGTACTTC.

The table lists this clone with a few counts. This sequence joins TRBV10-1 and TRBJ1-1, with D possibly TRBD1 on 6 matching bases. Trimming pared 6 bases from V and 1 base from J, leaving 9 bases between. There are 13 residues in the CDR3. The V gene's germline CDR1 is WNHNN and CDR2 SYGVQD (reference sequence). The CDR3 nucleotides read TGCGCCAGCAGGCAGACAGGGAACACTGAAGCTTTCTTT. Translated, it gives CASRQTGNTEAFF.

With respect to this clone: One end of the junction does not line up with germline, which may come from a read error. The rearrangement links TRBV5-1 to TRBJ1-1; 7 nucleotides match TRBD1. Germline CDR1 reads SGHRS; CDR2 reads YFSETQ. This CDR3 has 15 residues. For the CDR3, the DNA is TGTGCCAGCAGCTTGGTAGGGGGCAGGATCGCTGAAGCTTTCTTT. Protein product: CASSLVGGRIAEAFF. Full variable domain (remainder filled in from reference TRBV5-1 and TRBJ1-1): KAGVTQTPRYLIKTRGQQVTLSCSPISGHRSVSWYQQTPGQGLQFLFEYFSETQRNKGNFPGRFSGRQFSNSRSEMNVSTLELGDSALYLCASSLVGGRIAEAFFGQGTRLTVV.

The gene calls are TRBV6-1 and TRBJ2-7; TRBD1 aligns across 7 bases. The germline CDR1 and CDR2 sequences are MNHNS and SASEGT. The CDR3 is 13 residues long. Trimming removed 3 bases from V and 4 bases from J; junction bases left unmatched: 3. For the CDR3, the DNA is TGTGCCAGCAGTGATGGCAGGGGGTACGAGCAGTACTTC. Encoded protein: CASSDGRGYEQYF.

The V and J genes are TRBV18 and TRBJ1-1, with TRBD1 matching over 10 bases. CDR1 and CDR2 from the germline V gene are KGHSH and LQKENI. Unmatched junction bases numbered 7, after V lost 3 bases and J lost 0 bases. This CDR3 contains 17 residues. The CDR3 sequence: CASSPRDRGGMNTEAFF. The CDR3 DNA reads TGTGCCAGCTCACCCCGGGACAGGGGAGGAATGAACACTGAAGCTTTCTTT.

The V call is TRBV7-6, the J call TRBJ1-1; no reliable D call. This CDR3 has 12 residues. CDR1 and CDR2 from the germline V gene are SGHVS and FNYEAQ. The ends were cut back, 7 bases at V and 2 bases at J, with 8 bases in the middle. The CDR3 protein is CASTGENTEAFF. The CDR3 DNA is TGTGCCAGCACCGGGGAAAACACTGAAGCTTTCTTT.

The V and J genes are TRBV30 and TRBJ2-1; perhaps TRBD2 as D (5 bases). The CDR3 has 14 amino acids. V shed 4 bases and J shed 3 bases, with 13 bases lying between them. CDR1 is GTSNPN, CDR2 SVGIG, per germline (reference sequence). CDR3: CAWNEGLNYNEQFF. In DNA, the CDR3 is TGTGCCTGGAACGAGGGCCTGAACTACAATGAGCAGTTCTTC. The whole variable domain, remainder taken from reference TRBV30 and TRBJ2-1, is SQTIHQWPATLVQPVGSPLSLECTVEGTSNPNLYWYRQAAGRGLQLLFYSVGIGQISSEVPQNLSASRPQDRQFILSSKKLLLSDSGFYLCAWNEGLNYNEQFFGPGTRLTVL.

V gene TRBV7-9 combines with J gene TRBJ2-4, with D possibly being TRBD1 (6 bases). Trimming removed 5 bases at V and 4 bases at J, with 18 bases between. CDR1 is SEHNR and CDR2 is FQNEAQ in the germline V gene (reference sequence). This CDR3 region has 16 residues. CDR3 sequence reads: CASSRGVGALKNIQYF. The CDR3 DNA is TGTGCCAGCAGCCGTGGGGTGGGGGCACTGAAAAACATTCAGTACTTC. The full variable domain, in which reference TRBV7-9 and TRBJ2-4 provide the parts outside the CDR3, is DTGVSQNPRHKITKRGQNVTFRCDPISEHNRLYWYRQTLGQGPEFLTYFQNEAQLEKSRLLSDRFSAERPKGSFSTLEIQRTEQGDSAMYLCASSRGVGALKNIQYFGAGTRLSVL.

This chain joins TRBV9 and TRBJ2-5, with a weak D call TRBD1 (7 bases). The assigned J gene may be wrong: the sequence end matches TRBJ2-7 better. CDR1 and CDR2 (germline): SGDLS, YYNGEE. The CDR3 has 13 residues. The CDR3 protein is CASSTRDSYEQYF. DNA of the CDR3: TGTGCCAGCAGCACGCGGGACAGCTACGAGCAGTACTTC.

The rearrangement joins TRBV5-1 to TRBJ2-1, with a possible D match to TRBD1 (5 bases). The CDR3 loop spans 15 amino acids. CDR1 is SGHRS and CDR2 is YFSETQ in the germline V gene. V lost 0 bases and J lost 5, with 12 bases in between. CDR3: CASSLDRGPHNEQFF. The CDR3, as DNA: TGCGCCAGCAGCTTGGATAGGGGCCCCCACAATGAGCAGTTCTTC.

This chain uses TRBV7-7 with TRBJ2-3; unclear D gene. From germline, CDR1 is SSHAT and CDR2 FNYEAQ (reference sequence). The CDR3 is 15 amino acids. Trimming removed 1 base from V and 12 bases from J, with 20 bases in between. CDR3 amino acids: CASSLGVGPRQHQYF. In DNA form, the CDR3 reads TGTGCCAGCAGCTTAGGAGTAGGTCCCAGGCAGCACCAGTATTTT. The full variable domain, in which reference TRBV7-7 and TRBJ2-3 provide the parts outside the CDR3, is GAGVSQSPRYKVTKRGQDVTLRCDPISSHATLYWYQQALGQGPEFLTYFNYEAQPDKSGLPSDRFSAERPEGSISTLTIQRTEQRDSAMYRCASSLGVGPRQHQYFGPGTRLTVL.

In DNA, the CDR3 is TGTGCCAGCAGCTTGCAGGGTAACAAGCTGTTTTTT. It translates to CASSLQGNKLFF. The V call is TRBV5-5, the J call TRBJ1-4; the D gene is possibly TRBD1 (5 bases). Looked up from germline, CDR1 is SGHKS and CDR2 is YYEKEE (reference sequence). Trimming left V 1 base short and J 14 bases short, with 12 bases between. The CDR3 consists of 12 residues.

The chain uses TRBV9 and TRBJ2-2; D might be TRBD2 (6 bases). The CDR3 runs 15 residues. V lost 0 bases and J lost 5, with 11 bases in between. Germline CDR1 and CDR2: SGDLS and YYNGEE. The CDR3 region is CASSVAGEGTGELFF. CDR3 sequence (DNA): TGTGCCAGCAGCGTAGCGGGAGAGGGTACCGGGGAGCTGTTTTTT.

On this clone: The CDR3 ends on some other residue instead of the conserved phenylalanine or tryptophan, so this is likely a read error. The CDR3 reads CASSLGAGVNSPLHL. The CDR3 DNA reads TGTGCCAGCAGCTTGGGGGCAGGGGTTAATTCACCCCTCCACCTT. V usage is TRBV5-8 and J usage is TRBJ1-6, with a weak D call TRBD1 (6 bases). This CDR3 contains 15 residues. V lost 0 bases to trimming and J lost 6 bases, with 10 bases between them. Germline CDR1 and CDR2: SGHTS and YDEGEE.

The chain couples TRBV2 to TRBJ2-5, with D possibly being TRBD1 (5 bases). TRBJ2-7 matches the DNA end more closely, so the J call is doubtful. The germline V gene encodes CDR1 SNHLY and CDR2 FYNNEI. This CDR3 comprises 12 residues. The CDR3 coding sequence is TGTGCCAGCAAACAGGAATCTCCCGAGCAGTACTTC. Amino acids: CASKQESPEQYF.

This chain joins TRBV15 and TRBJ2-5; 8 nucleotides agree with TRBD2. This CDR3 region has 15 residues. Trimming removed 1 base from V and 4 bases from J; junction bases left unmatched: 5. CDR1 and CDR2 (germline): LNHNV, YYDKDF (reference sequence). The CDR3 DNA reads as TGTGCCACCAGCAGAGGGGCGGGAGGCCGAGAGACCCAGTACTTC. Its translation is CATSRGAGGRETQYF.

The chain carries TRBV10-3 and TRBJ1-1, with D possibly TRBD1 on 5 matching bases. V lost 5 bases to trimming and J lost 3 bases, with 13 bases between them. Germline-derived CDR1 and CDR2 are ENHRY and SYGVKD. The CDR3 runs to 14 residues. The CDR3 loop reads CAISRPGRDTEAFF. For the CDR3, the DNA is TGTGCCATCAGTCGTCCAGGGAGGGACACTGAAGCTTTCTTT.

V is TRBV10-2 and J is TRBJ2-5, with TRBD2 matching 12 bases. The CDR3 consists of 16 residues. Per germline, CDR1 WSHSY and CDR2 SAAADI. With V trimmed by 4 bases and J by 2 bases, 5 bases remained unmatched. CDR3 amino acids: CASSGTSGGPQETQYF. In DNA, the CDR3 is TGCGCCAGCAGTGGTACTAGCGGGGGGCCTCAAGAGACCCAGTACTTC.

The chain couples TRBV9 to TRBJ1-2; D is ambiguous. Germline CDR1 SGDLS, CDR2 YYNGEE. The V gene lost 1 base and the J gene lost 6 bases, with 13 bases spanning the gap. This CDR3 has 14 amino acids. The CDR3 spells CASSVTTSWHGYTF. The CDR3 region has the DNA TGTGCCAGCAGCGTAACCACATCATGGCATGGCTACACCTTC.

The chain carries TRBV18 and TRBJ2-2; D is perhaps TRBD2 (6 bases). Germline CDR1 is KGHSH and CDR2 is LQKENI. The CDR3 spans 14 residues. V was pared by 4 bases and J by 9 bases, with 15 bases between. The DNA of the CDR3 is TGTGCCAGCTCACTCTCGACTAGTTCCCGGGAGCTGTTTTTT. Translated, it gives CASSLSTSSRELFF.

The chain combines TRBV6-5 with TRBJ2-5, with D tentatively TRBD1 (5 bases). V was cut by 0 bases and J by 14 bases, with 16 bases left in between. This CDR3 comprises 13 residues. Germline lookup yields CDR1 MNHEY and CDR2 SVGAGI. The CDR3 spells CASSYSIAGRIYF. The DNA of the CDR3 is TGTGCCAGCAGTTACTCGATAGCAGGGCGGATTTACTTC.

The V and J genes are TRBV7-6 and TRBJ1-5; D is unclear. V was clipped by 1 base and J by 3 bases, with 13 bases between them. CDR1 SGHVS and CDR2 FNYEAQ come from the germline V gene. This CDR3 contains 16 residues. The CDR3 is CASSLEGSGFNQPQHF. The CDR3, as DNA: TGTGCCAGCAGCTTAGAAGGCTCGGGATTCAATCAGCCCCAGCATTTT.